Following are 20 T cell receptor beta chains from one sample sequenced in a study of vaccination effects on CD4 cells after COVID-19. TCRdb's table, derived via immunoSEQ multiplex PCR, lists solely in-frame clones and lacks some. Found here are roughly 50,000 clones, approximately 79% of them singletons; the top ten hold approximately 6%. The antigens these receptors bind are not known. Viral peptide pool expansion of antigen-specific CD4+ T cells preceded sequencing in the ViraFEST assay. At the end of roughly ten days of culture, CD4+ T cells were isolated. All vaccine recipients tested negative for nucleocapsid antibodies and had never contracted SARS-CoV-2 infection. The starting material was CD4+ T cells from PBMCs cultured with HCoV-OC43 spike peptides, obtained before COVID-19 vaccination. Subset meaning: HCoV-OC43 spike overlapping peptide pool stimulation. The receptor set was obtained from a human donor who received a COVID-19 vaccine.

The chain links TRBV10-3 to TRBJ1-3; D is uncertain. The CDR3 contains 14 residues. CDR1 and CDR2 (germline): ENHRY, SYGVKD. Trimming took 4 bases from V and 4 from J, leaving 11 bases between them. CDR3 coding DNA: TGTGCCATCAGTGGTGAAGTTCGGGGAAACACCATATATTTT. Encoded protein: CAISGEVRGNTIYF.

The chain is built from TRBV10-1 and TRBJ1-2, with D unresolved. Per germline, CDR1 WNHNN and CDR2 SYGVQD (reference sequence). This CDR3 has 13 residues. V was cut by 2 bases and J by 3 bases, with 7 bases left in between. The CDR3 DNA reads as TGCGCCAGCAGTGAGGACATATACTATGGCTACACCTTC. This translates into CASSEDIYYGYTF.

The CDR3 protein is CASTSPQVLDYGYTF. The DNA of the CDR3 is TGTGCCAGCACCTCCCCCCAGGTTTTAGACTATGGCTACACCTTC. The chain joins TRBV6-9 to TRBJ1-2; D gene uncertain. V was trimmed by 7 bases and J by 3 bases, leaving 18 bases between them. Germline lookup yields CDR1 MNHGY and CDR2 SVAAGI. This CDR3 comprises 15 residues.

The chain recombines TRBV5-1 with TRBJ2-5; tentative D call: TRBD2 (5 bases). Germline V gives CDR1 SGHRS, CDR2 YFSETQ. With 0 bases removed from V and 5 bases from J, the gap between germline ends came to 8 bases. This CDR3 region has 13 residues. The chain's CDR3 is CASSLGGRETQYF. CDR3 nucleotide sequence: TGCGCCAGCAGCTTGGGAGGGCGGGAGACCCAGTACTTC.

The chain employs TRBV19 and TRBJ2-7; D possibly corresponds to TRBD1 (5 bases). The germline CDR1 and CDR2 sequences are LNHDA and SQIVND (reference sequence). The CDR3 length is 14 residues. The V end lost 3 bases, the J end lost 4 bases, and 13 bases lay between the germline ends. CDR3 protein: CASSMPAGCYEQYV. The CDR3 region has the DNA TGTGCCAGTAGTATGCCCGCAGGGTGTTACGAGCAGTACGTC.

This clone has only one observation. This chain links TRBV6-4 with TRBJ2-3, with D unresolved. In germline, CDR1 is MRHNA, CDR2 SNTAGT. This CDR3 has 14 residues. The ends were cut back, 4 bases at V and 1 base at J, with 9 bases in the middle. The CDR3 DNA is TGTGCCAGCAGTGCCACAGTTGGCACAGATACGCAGTATTTT. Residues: CASSATVGTDTQYF.

For the CDR3, the DNA is TGTGCCAGTAGTATAGGGCTAGCGGGTCCTAGCACAGATACGCAGTATTTT. Protein product: CASSIGLAGPSTDTQYF. This rearrangement joins TRBV19 to TRBJ2-3, with 8 bases lining up with TRBD2. Germline CDR1 LNHDA, CDR2 SQIVND (reference sequence). J lost 0 bases, V lost 1 base, and 6 bases had no gene match. This CDR3 is 17 amino acids long.

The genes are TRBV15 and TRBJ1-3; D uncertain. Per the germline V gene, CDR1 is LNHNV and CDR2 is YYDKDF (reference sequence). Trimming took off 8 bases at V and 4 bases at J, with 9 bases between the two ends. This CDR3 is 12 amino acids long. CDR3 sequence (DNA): TGTGCCACCGGGGTACCGGGAAACACCATATATTTT. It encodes CATGVPGNTIYF.

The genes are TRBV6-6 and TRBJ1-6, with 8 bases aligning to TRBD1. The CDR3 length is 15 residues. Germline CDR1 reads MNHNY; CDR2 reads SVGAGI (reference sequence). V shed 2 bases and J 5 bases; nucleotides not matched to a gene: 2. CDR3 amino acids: CASSYMGQDNSPLHF. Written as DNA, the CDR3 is TGTGCCAGCAGTTACATGGGACAGGATAATTCACCCCTCCACTTT.

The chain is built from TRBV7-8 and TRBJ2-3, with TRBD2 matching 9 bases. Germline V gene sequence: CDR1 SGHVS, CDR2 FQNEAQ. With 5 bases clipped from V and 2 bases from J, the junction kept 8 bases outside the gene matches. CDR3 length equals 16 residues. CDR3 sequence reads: CASSVRLAANTDTQYF. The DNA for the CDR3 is TGTGCCAGCAGCGTCCGACTAGCGGCGAACACAGATACGCAGTATTTT. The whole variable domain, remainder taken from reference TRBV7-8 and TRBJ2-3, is GAGVSQSPRYKVAKRGQDVALRCDPISGHVSLFWYQQALGQGPEFLTYFQNEAQLDKSGLPSDRFFAERPEGSVSTLKIQRTQQEDSAVYLCASSVRLAANTDTQYFGPGTRLTVL.

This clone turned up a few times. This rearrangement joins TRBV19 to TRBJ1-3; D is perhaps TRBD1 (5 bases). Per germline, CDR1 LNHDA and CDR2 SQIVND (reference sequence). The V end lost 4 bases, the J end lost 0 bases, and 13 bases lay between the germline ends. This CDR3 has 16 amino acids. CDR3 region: CASSNKGRFSGNTIYF. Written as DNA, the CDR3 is TGTGCCAGTAGTAATAAGGGACGATTCTCTGGAAACACCATATATTTT.

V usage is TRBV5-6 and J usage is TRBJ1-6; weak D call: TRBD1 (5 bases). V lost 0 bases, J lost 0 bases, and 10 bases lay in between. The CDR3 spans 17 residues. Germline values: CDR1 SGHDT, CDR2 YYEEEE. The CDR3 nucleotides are TGTGCCAGCAGCTTGGACAGGCAGTTCTCCTATAATTCACCCCTCCACTTT. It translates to CASSLDRQFSYNSPLHF.

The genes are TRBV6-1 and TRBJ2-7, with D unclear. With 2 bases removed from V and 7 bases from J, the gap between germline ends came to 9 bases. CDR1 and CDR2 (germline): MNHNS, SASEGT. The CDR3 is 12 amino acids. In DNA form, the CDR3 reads TGTGCCAGCAGTGAATGGACCGGGGAGCAGTACGTC. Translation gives CASSEWTGEQYV.

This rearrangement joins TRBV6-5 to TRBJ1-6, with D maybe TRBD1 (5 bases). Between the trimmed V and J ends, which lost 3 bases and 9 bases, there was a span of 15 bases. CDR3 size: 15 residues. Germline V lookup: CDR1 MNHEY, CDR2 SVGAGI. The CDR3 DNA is TGTGCCAGCAGTTATAGGGTCAGGGAAGGTTCACCCCTCCACTTT. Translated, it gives CASSYRVREGSPLHF.

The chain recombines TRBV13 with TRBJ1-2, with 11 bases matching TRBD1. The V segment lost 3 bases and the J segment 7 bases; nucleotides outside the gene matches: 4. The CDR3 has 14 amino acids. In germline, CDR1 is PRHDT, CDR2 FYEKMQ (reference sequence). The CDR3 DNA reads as TGTGCCAGCAGCTTTAAGGACAGGGGGCTTGGCTACACCTTC. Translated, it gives CASSFKDRGLGYTF. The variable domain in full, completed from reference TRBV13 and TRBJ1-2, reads AAGVIQSPRHLIKEKRETATLKCYPIPRHDTVYWYQQGPGQDPQFLISFYEKMQSDKGSIPDRFSAQQFSDYHSELNMSSLELGDSALYFCASSFKDRGLGYTFGSGTRLTVV.

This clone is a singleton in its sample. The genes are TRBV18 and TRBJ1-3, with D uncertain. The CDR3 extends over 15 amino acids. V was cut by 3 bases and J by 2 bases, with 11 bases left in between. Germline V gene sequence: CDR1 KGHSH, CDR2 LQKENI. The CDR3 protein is CASSPSGGTGNTIYF. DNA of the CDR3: TGTGCCAGCTCACCCTCAGGCGGAACTGGAAACACCATATATTTT.

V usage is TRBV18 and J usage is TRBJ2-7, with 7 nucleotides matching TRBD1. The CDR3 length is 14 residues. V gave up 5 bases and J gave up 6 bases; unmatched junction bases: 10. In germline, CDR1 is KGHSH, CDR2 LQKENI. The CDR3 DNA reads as TGTGCCAGCTCATCACAGGGGACGGGACGCGAGCAGTACGTC. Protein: CASSSQGTGREQYV.

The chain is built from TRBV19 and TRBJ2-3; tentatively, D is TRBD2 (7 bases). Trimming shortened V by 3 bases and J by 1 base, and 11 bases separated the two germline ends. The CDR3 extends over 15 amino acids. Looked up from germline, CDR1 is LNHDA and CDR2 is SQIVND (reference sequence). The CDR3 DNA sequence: TGTGCCAGTAGTATGGGGCGGGGGCGCACAGATACGCAGTATTTT. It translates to CASSMGRGRTDTQYF.

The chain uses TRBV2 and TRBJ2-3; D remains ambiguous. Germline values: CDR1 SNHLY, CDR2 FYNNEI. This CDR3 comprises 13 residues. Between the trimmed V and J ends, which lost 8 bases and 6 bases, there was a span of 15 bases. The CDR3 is CASDLSLGDTQYF. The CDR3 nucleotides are TGTGCCAGCGATTTAAGCTTAGGCGATACGCAGTATTTT.

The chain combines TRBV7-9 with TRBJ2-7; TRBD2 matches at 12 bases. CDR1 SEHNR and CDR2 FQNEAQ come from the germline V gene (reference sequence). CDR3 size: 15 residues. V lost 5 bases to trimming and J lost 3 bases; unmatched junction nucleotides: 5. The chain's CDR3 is CASSLLAGGRYEQYV. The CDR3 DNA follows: TGTGCCAGCAGCCTACTAGCGGGGGGACGCTACGAGCAGTACGTC.